This is a list of T cell receptor beta chains from one sample in a study of blood T cells in healthy people across ages. TCRdb reprocessed the 5' RACE reads with MiXCR, giving one entry per CDR3 protein. The sample carries 1.5 million to 2 million distinct CDR3 sequences, roughly two fifths recorded once. Sequencing was carried out using blood. These receptors were collected from a human donor in good health. Each CDR3 is given with its conserved first and last residue. The order of the fields is J gene, D gene, clone size, V gene, CDR3 DNA, CDR3 protein. The D gene is left open where the match is weak. Size is omitted from some rows. Given values are once, few, many or a class for expanded clones.

>TRBJ1-1|-|-|TRBV28
TGTGCCAGCAACCAAAAGCGGGGGAGGGAAGCTTTCTTT
CASNQKRGREAFF
>TRBJ2-7|-|-|TRBV28
TGTGCCAGCAGAGAAAACGGGATCTACGAGCAGTACTTC
CASRENGIYEQYF
>TRBJ1-2|-|-|TRBV27
TGTGCCAGCAGTTTATTCCCCGAGGGGGGCTATGGCTACACCTTC
CASSLFPEGGYGYTF
>TRBJ2-3|-|-|TRBV9
TGTACCAGCAGCGTAGGTCAGCTAGCCGGCACAGATACGCAGTATTTT
CTSSVGQLAGTDTQYF
>TRBJ1-2|-|-|TRBV3-1
TGTGCCAGCAGCCAAAGCTACCACTCGGGCGGCGGCTACACCTTC
CASSQSYHSGGGYTF
>TRBJ2-7|TRBD1|-|TRBV29-1
TGCAGCGTTCTCGGGACAGCTAAGTACGAGCAGTACTTC
CSVLGTAKYEQYF
>TRBJ1-2|-|-|TRBV6-6
TGTGCCAGCATTGCACAGGGCGATGGCTACACCTTC
CASIAQGDGYTF
>TRBJ1-1|-|few|TRBV4-1
TGCGCCAGCAAACAAGGAGGGGGGAACACTGAAGCTTTCTTT
CASKQGGGNTEAFF
>TRBJ2-3|-|-|TRBV29-1
TGCAGCGTAGGGGCTTCTAGCACAGATACGCAGTATTTT
CSVGASSTDTQYF
>TRBJ1-2|-|few|TRBV2
TGTGCCAGCGGGGGGACGGAGCTATATGGCTACACCTTC
CASGGTELYGYTF
>TRBJ2-7|-|-|TRBV4-3
TGCGCCAGCAGCCCATACGACAGTCCAGCCTCCTACGAGCAGTACTTC
CASSPYDSPASYEQYF
>TRBJ1-1|-|few|TRBV28
TGTGCCAGCAAAAAGGGTCACTACACTGAAGCTTTCTTT
CASKKGHYTEAFF
>TRBJ2-5|TRBD1|few|TRBV7-2
TGTGCCAGCAGCTGGGACAGAGAGACCCAGTACTTC
CASSWDRETQYF
>TRBJ2-5|-|few|TRBV7-9
TGTGCCAGCAGCTACTCCGGACACCATCAAGAGACCCAGTACTTC
CASSYSGHHQETQYF
>TRBJ1-2|-|few|TRBV4-1
TGCGCCAGCAGCCAGGGACCTTCTAACTATGGCTACACCTTC
CASSQGPSNYGYTF
>TRBJ2-4|TRBD2|-|TRBV20-1
TGCAGTGCTAGACGGCTAGCGGTCCGAACCCAGTACTTC
CSARRLAVRTQYF
>TRBJ1-5|-|few|TRBV7-2
TGTGCCAGCAGCTTAGAGAAGGGGGAAGCCCAGCATTTT
CASSLEKGEAQHF
>TRBJ2-5|TRBD1|-|TRBV2
TGTGCCAGCAGTCGACAGGGGTATCAGGAGACCCAGTACTTC
CASSRQGYQETQYF
>TRBJ2-3|TRBD2|few|TRBV7-3
TGTGCCAGCAGCTTTGGTACTAGCGCAGATACGCAGTATTTT
CASSFGTSADTQYF
>TRBJ2-3|TRBD2|-|TRBV9
TGTGCCAGCAGCCCGGGGGGGCTTAAGGGGACAGATACGCAGTATTTT
CASSPGGLKGTDTQYF
>TRBJ2-7|-|many|TRBV7-9
TGTGCCAGCAGTCGGGACGGATCCTACGAGCAGTACTTC
CASSRDGSYEQYF
>TRBJ1-2|-|many|TRBV10-3
TGTGCCATCAGTGAGCAGGGTGCCTATGGCTACACCTTC
CAISEQGAYGYTF
>TRBJ2-7|-|few|TRBV6-2/TRBV6-3
TGTGCCAGCAGTTACTCAGGGGGTTTCGAGCAGTACTTC
CASSYSGGFEQYF
>TRBJ2-7|-|few|TRBV29-1
TGCAGCGTTCAACAGGGTTCAGGGGAGCAGTACTTC
CSVQQGSGEQYF
>TRBJ2-1|TRBD2|-|TRBV5-1
TGCGCCAGCACCGGGAGGGACTATACGAATGAGCAGTTCTTC
CASTGRDYTNEQFF
>TRBJ1-4|-|few|TRBV11-2
TGTGCCAGCAGCTCCCCCTTGACGGAAAAACTGTTTTTT
CASSSPLTEKLFF
>TRBJ2-5|-|-|TRBV7-9
TGTGCCAGCAGCTACATCCTAGAGACCCAGTACTTC
CASSYILETQYF
>TRBJ1-1|-|once|TRBV12-3/TRBV12-4
TGTGCCAGCAGTGACGTAGTAATGAACACTGAAGCTTTCTTT
CASSDVVMNTEAFF
>TRBJ2-3|TRBD1|few|TRBV29-1
TGCAGCGTTACAGGGGTTACAGATACGCAGTATTTT
CSVTGVTDTQYF
>TRBJ2-7|-|-|TRBV4-3
TGCGCCAGCAGCCAAGGGACTTCTTTAAGCTACGAGCAGTACTTC
CASSQGTSLSYEQYF
>TRBJ2-1|-|-|TRBV6-2/TRBV6-3
TGTGCCAGCAGCAAGCAGGGAAAGGACTACAATGAGCAGTTCTTC
CASSKQGKDYNEQFF
>TRBJ2-5|-|few|TRBV11-1
TGTGCCAGCAGCCCATGGGGGACTTTTCCACACCAACAAGAGACCCAGTACTTC
CASSPWGTFPHQQETQYF
>TRBJ1-4|-|-|TRBV2
TGTGCCAGCAGTGAAAGCAGCATTCCAGGGAGTAAACGGTTTTTT
CASSESSIPGSKRFF
>TRBJ2-3|-|few|TRBV18
TGTGCCAGCTCACCGATGAACCCTATCCTGGGAGATACGCAGTATTTT
CASSPMNPILGDTQYF
>TRBJ2-7|-|-|TRBV20-1
TGCAGTGCTAGCCAGGGCGGAGAAAGGAACGAGCAGTACTTC
CSASQGGERNEQYF
>TRBJ2-3|-|-|TRBV27
TGTGCCAGCAGTCCCCTTGCTAAACCAGATACGCAGTATTTT
CASSPLAKPDTQYF
>TRBJ1-2|TRBD1|few|TRBV5-6
TGTGCCAGCGGGACAGGGGCGATTAACTATGGCTACACCTTC
CASGTGAINYGYTF
>TRBJ2-7|TRBD1|-|TRBV27
TGTGCCAGCAGCTTTATACAGGGGTCATCCTACGAGCAGTACTTC
CASSFIQGSSYEQYF
>TRBJ2-3|TRBD2|-|TRBV20-1
TGCAATACCGGACTAGGAGGCCCTTCCACAGATACGCAGTATTTT
CNTGLGGPSTDTQYF
>TRBJ1-5|-|-|TRBV15
TGTGCCACCAGCAAATGGGCCGACCCCAATCAGCCCCAGCATTTT
CATSKWADPNQPQHF
>TRBJ2-3|-|-|TRBV4-3
TGCGCCAGCAGCCAAGATAACAGACCCACAGATACGCAGTATTTT
CASSQDNRPTDTQYF
>TRBJ2-7|TRBD2|few|TRBV11-3
TGTGCCAGCAGCTTAGGACGGGGGGGCCCATACGAGCAGTACTTC
CASSLGRGGPYEQYF
>TRBJ2-3|-|few|TRBV7-6
TGTGCCAGCAGCTCGAATAGCGGAGGCACAGATACGCAGTATTTT
CASSSNSGGTDTQYF
>TRBJ2-7|-|few|TRBV12-3/TRBV12-4
TGTGCCAGCAGTTATCGACAACCCGAGCAGTACTTC
CASSYRQPEQYF
>TRBJ2-1|TRBD1|-|TRBV29-1
TGCAGCGCCACCCTGGGGACAGGGGGCGGGTACGAGCAGTTCTTC
CSATLGTGGGYEQFF
>TRBJ2-5|-|-|TRBV2
TGTGCCAGCAGTGGGAGGCACGAGATCAAAGAGACCCAGTACTTC
CASSGRHEIKETQYF
>TRBJ2-3|TRBD1|few|TRBV4-1
TGCGCCAGCAGACAAGGGACAGGCCCCCGTACGCAGTATTTT
CASRQGTGPRTQYF
>TRBJ2-2|-|few|TRBV7-8
TGTGCCAGCAGCTTACTATTAGGGTCCGACACCGGGGAGCTGTTTTTT
CASSLLLGSDTGELFF
>TRBJ1-4|-|once|TRBV2
TGTGCCAGCAGTGATCTGGGAGACTTTAATGAAAAACTGTTTTTT
CASSDLGDFNEKLFF
>TRBJ2-5|TRBD2|-|TRBV20-1
TGCAGTGCTGCCCAGGGACTAGCGGGACCGGAGACCCAGTACTTC
CSAAQGLAGPETQYF
>TRBJ2-1|-|-|TRBV3-1
TGTGCCAGCAGCCAAGATCTAAGGCAGAACAATGAGCAGTTCTTC
CASSQDLRQNNEQFF
>TRBJ1-5|-|-|TRBV7-8
TGTGCCAGCAGCCTCAGACAGGCCAATCAGCCCCAGCATTTT
CASSLRQANQPQHF
>TRBJ2-7|-|-|TRBV12-3/TRBV12-4
TGTGCCGGCAGTTTTGTGGCAGGAGATAGGTACGAGCAGTACTTC
CAGSFVAGDRYEQYF
>TRBJ2-7|TRBD1|-|TRBV20-1
TGCAGTGCTCGACGGACAGGTCACGCGGCCAGCTCCTACGAGCAGTACTTC
CSARRTGHAASSYEQYF
>TRBJ2-7|TRBD1|-|TRBV5-1
TGCGCCAGCAGCTCCCCCGGGACAGTCCCCTACGAGCAGTACTTC
CASSSPGTVPYEQYF